A selection of T cell receptor beta chains follows, all from one sample in a study of cytomegalovirus exposure and HLA in healthy donors. Assay: immunoSEQ multiplex PCR; the TCRdb copy retains only in-frame clones and omits some. Among over 80,000 clones, 55% to 80% were seen once, and the ten largest hold more than 3%. Sequences were obtained from PBMCs. The receptors come from a man aged 35 to 55 in good health and CMV-seronegative. Each CDR3 is given with its conserved first and last residue. Fields, in order: V gene, CDR3 length, D gene, J gene, clone size, CDR3 DNA, CDR3 protein. The D gene is left open where the match is weak. Expanded clones are given a class, and other clones once, few, many or no size at all.

v_call: TRBV13
cdr3_length: 15
d_call: TRBD1
j_call: TRBJ2-3
clone_size: NA
cdr3_nt: TGTGCCAGCAGCCACCGGACAGGGTACCCAGATACGCAGTATTTT
cdr3_aa: CASSHRTGYPDTQYF

v_call: TRBV7-2
cdr3_length: 13
d_call: NA
j_call: TRBJ2-5
clone_size: NA
cdr3_nt: TGTGCCAGCAGCTTAACTAGAGAAGAGACCCAGTACTTC
cdr3_aa: CASSLTREETQYF

v_call: TRBV5-6
cdr3_length: 13
d_call: NA
j_call: TRBJ1-2
clone_size: once
cdr3_nt: TGTGCCAGCAGCTTGGAGGGGAACTATGGCTACACCTTC
cdr3_aa: CASSLEGNYGYTF

v_call: TRBV7-6
cdr3_length: 17
d_call: TRBD1
j_call: TRBJ1-6
clone_size: NA
cdr3_nt: TGTGCCAGCAGCTTAAGGGGGCCCGGTGGGGGTAATTCACCCCTCCACTTT
cdr3_aa: CASSLRGPGGGNSPLHF

v_call: TRBV11-2
cdr3_length: 13
d_call: NA
j_call: TRBJ1-2
clone_size: NA
cdr3_nt: TGTGCCAGCACAATCCACCCCAGGGATGGCTACACCTTC
cdr3_aa: CASTIHPRDGYTF

v_call: TRBV6-6
cdr3_length: 16
d_call: NA
j_call: TRBJ2-5
clone_size: NA
cdr3_nt: TGTGCCAGCAGTCCCCAGACTGGGGGCTACCAAGAGACCCAGTACTTC
cdr3_aa: CASSPQTGGYQETQYF

v_call: TRBV2
cdr3_length: 17
d_call: TRBD1
j_call: TRBJ2-5
clone_size: NA
cdr3_nt: TGTGCCAGCAGTCCCGGGACAGGGGGGTACGGCCAAGAGACCCAGTACTTC
cdr3_aa: CASSPGTGGYGQETQYF

v_call: TRBV6-6
cdr3_length: 15
d_call: TRBD1
j_call: TRBJ1-5
clone_size: NA
cdr3_nt: TGTGCCAGCAGTGATGGACAGGGAGGTAATCAGCCCCAGCATTTT
cdr3_aa: CASSDGQGGNQPQHF

v_call: TRBV7-2
cdr3_length: 16
d_call: TRBD2
j_call: TRBJ2-7
clone_size: NA
cdr3_nt: TGTGCCAGCAGCTTATTGGGCGGACTAGCGGCTTACGAGCAGTACTTC
cdr3_aa: CASSLLGGLAAYEQYF

v_call: TRBV7-9
cdr3_length: 13
d_call: TRBD1
j_call: TRBJ1-1
clone_size: NA
cdr3_nt: TGTGCCAGCAGCCGACAGGGTGAGACTGAAGCTTTCTTT
cdr3_aa: CASSRQGETEAFF

v_call: TRBV27
cdr3_length: 16
d_call: TRBD1
j_call: TRBJ2-2
clone_size: NA
cdr3_nt: TGTGCCAGCAGTCTCACAGGGGGCCAAGTCACCGGGGAGCTGTTTTTT
cdr3_aa: CASSLTGGQVTGELFF

v_call: TRBV27
cdr3_length: 14
d_call: NA
j_call: TRBJ1-6
clone_size: NA
cdr3_nt: TGTGCCAGCAGTACTGTACCCTTAGCTTCACCCCTCCACTTT
cdr3_aa: CASSTVPLASPLHF

v_call: TRBV18
cdr3_length: 14
d_call: TRBD1
j_call: TRBJ1-1
clone_size: NA
cdr3_nt: TGTGCCAGCTCACCGGGACAGGTGAACACTGAAGCTTTCTTT
cdr3_aa: CASSPGQVNTEAFF

v_call: TRBV5-1
cdr3_length: 15
d_call: NA
j_call: TRBJ1-1
clone_size: NA
cdr3_nt: TGCGCCAGCAGCTTGGGACAGCTTCTGAACACTGAAGCTTTCTTT
cdr3_aa: CASSLGQLLNTEAFF

v_call: TRBV7-8
cdr3_length: 16
d_call: TRBD1
j_call: TRBJ1-5
clone_size: NA
cdr3_nt: TGTGCCAGCAGCTTAGGAGGGGACAGACGATATCAACCCCAGCATTTT
cdr3_aa: CASSLGGDRRYQPQHF

v_call: TRBV9
cdr3_length: 16
d_call: NA
j_call: TRBJ1-5
clone_size: NA
cdr3_nt: TGTGCCAGCAGCGTAGACCCAGGGGAAGGAGATCAGCCCCAGCATTTT
cdr3_aa: CASSVDPGEGDQPQHF

v_call: TRBV27
cdr3_length: 15
d_call: NA
j_call: TRBJ2-7
clone_size: once
cdr3_nt: TGTGCCAGCGCTCCGTTTGAGATCCGGGAGTACGAGCAGTACTTC
cdr3_aa: CASAPFEIREYEQYF

v_call: TRBV10-3
cdr3_length: 15
d_call: NA
j_call: TRBJ1-1
clone_size: NA
cdr3_nt: TGTGCCATCAGTGAGATCGGCGGGGGGGACACTGAAGCTTTCTTT
cdr3_aa: CAISEIGGGDTEAFF

v_call: TRBV5-4
cdr3_length: 17
d_call: NA
j_call: TRBJ2-3
clone_size: few
cdr3_nt: TGTGCCAGTCAGGTGGGAGGAGGGGATGGGGCCAGGGATACGCAGTATTTT
cdr3_aa: CASQVGGGDGARDTQYF

v_call: TRBV7-2
cdr3_length: 13
d_call: NA
j_call: TRBJ2-7
clone_size: NA
cdr3_nt: TGTGCCAGCAGCTTGTTAGCCTCCTACGAGCAGTACTTC
cdr3_aa: CASSLLASYEQYF

v_call: TRBV28
cdr3_length: 14
d_call: NA
j_call: TRBJ1-2
clone_size: NA
cdr3_nt: TGTGCCAGCAGTTTATTGCGGGATCGCTATGGCTACACCTTC
cdr3_aa: CASSLLRDRYGYTF

v_call: TRBV6-4
cdr3_length: 14
d_call: NA
j_call: TRBJ1-5
clone_size: NA
cdr3_nt: TGTGCCAACTGGCCTATGGAGATCAATCAGCCCCAGCATTTT
cdr3_aa: CANWPMEINQPQHF

v_call: TRBV4-1
cdr3_length: 15
d_call: TRBD1
j_call: TRBJ2-7
clone_size: NA
cdr3_nt: TGCGCCAGCAGCCATACCGTAGGGGGCCAGGACGAGCAGTACTTC
cdr3_aa: CASSHTVGGQDEQYF

v_call: TRBV25-1
cdr3_length: 14
d_call: NA
j_call: TRBJ2-7
clone_size: NA
cdr3_nt: TGTGCCAGCAGTGACCTTGGGACTTCGCGCGAGCAGTACTTC
cdr3_aa: CASSDLGTSREQYF

v_call: TRBV7-2
cdr3_length: 14
d_call: NA
j_call: TRBJ2-7
clone_size: NA
cdr3_nt: TGTGCCAGCAGCTTCGGACTGGTCTCCTACGAGCAGTACTTC
cdr3_aa: CASSFGLVSYEQYF

v_call: TRBV29-1
cdr3_length: 12
d_call: NA
j_call: TRBJ2-6
clone_size: few
cdr3_nt: TGCAGCGTGGAGAGTGGGGCCAACGTCCTGACTTTC
cdr3_aa: CSVESGANVLTF

v_call: TRBV30
cdr3_length: 16
d_call: NA
j_call: TRBJ2-2
clone_size: NA
cdr3_nt: TGTGCCTGGGGGCCAGGTTGGCCGGGGGACACCGGGGAGCTGTTTTTT
cdr3_aa: CAWGPGWPGDTGELFF

v_call: TRBV19
cdr3_length: 15
d_call: NA
j_call: TRBJ1-4
clone_size: NA
cdr3_nt: TGTGCCAGTAGTACGATGGGAGGAACTAATGAAAAACTGTTTTTT
cdr3_aa: CASSTMGGTNEKLFF

v_call: TRBV5-1
cdr3_length: 14
d_call: NA
j_call: TRBJ2-2
clone_size: NA
cdr3_nt: TGCGCCAGCAGCAACCAGGGAGGAACCGGGGAGCTGTTTTTT
cdr3_aa: CASSNQGGTGELFF